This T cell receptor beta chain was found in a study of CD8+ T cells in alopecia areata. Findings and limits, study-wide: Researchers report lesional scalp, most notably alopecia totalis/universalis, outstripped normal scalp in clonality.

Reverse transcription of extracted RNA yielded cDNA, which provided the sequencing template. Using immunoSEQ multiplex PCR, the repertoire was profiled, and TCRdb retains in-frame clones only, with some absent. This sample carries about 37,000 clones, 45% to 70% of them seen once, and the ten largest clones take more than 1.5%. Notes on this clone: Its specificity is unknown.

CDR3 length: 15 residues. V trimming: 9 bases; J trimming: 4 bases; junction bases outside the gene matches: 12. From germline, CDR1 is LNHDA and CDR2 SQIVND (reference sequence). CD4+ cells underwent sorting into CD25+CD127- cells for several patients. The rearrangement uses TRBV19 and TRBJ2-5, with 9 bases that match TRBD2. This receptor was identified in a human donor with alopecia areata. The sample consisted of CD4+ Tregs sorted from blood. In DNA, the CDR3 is TGTGCCAGCAGTGGCCGGCGGGAGGGAGGAGAGACCCAGTACTTC. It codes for CASSGRREGGETQYF.